This TCR beta chain derives from a study of T cells after yellow fever vaccination. Study-wide findings and caveats: Weaker, the secondary response had a peak occurring faster, on day 5 versus 15.

CDR3 length: 13 amino acids. Germline V gives CDR1 MNHEY, CDR2 SMNVEV (reference sequence). V was shortened by 3 bases and J by 5 bases, with 10 bases between the two germline ends. TCRdb re-called the 5' RACE reads with MiXCR, one entry per CDR3 protein. The sample has 250,000 to 350,000 distinct CDR3 sequences; 6.8% are singletons. This clonotype has ten or more counts. The antigen is undetermined. This receptor was identified in a man between 18 and 29 years old who received the YFV17D yellow fever vaccine. This material consisted of PBMCs, taken about 49 days after the first yellow fever vaccination. The V gene is TRBV27, the J gene TRBJ1-1; D call uncertain. CDR3 protein: CASSFVGGTEAFF. In nucleotides, the CDR3 is TGTGCCAGCAGTTTTGTAGGAGGGACTGAAGCTTTCTTT.